This TCR beta chain was sequenced during a study of long-term antiretroviral therapy in people with HIV. The study's findings and limits: Compared with controls, HIV repertoires showed narrower CDR3 length ranges. Older ART regimens were possibly in use when the blood was collected between the mid-2000s and the late 2010s.

Worth noting for this clone: The antigen remains unidentified.

The V end was cut by 3 bases, the J end by 2 bases, with 11 bases between. The V gene's germline CDR1 is SGDLS and CDR2 YYNGEE. The CDR3 length is 14 residues. At least one PBMC sample before ART and at least two after were required. With survey level as its setting, the immunoSEQ assay was v3.0. Using immunoSEQ multiplex PCR, the repertoire was profiled, and TCRdb retains in-frame clones only, with some absent. The table lists about 26,000 clones, about 88% of them singletons. The source is a middle-aged man with HIV. This specimen consisted of unsorted PBMCs, obtained 2.6 to 2.8 years after starting antiretroviral therapy. V gene TRBV9 combines with J gene TRBJ2-5; D is uncertain. DNA for the CDR3: TGTGCCAGCAGCGAGGGCCCGATACAAGAGACCCAGTACTTC. The encoded protein is CASSEGPIQETQYF.